This paragraph reports one T cell receptor (beta chain). Its antigen is still unknown. Qualities for individual bases were not recorded, and no much larger clone is one base off. The CDR3, cysteine through phenylalanine, is 15 amino acids long. The kept DNA is CDR3 alone, 45 bases in frame from the first base. CDR1 and CDR2, per the germline V gene, are SGHVS and FQNEAQ. A distance of 12 bases separates the germline ends of V and J, which lose 1 base and 4 bases respectively. The data stem from a study of control samples from healthy donors and cancer patients (dated by TCRdb to about 2020). The library was generated by the immunoSEQ multiplex PCR assay. TCRdb took this table from immuneACCESS and kept in-frame rearrangements with V and J called. Such tables lack part of the clones; where checked against another copy, unresolved V genes explain under half of the gap, and the rest is unexplained. This sample has 150,000 to 200,000 clones in its table, and approximately 92% of those were observed once. The leading ten clones occupy roughly 2.1% of the sample.

What was sequenced was blood. This chain joins TRBV7-8 to TRBJ2-3; the D gene is perhaps TRBD2, from 6 matching bases. This TCR came from a woman aged 40 to 49 in good health. This receptor has the CDR3 CASSLGEARADTQYF. The nucleotide sequence reads as follows: TGTGCCAGCAGCTTAGGGGAGGCGCGGGCAGATACGCAGTATTTT. Reference TRBV7-8 and TRBJ2-3 genes cover what lies past the CDR3, so the full variable domain is GAGVSQSPRYKVAKRGQDVALRCDPISGHVSLFWYQQALGQGPEFLTYFQNEAQLDKSGLPSDRFFAERPEGSVSTLKIQRTQQEDSAVYLCASSLGEARADTQYFGPGTRLTVL.